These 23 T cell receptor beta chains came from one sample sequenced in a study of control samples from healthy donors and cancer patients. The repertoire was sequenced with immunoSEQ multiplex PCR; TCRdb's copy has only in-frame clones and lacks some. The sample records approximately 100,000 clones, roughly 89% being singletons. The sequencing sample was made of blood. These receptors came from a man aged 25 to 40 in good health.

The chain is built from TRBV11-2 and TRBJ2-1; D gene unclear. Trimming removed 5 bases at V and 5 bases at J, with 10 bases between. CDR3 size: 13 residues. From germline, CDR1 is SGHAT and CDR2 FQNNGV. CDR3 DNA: TGTGCCAGCAGCCCGCCCGCGAACAATGAGCAGTTCTTC. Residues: CASSPPANNEQFF.

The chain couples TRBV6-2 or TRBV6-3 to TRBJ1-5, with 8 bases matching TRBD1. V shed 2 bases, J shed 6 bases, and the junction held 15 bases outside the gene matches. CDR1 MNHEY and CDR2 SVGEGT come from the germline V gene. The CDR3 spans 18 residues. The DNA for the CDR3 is TGTGCCAGCAGTTACAAAAGGACAGGGCCCGATTCTGGTCAGCCCCAGCATTTT. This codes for CASSYKRTGPDSGQPQHF.

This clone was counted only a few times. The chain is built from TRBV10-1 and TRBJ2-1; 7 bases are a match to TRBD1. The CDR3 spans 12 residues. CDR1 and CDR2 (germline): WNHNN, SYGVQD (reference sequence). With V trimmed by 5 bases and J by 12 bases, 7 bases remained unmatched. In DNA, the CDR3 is TGCGCCAGCAGTCCAGGGGGAATCGTGCAGTTCTTC. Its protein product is CASSPGGIVQFF.

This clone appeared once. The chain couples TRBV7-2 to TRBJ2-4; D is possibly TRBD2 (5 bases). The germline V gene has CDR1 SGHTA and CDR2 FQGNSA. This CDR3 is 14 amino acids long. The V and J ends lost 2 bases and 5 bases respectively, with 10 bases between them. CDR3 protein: CASSLTGVQNIQYF. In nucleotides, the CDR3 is TGTGCCAGCAGCTTAACCGGGGTCCAAAACATTCAGTACTTC. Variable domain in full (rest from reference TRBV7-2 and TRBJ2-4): GAGVSQSPSNKVTEKGKDVELRCDPISGHTALYWYRQSLGQGLEFLIYFQGNSAPDKSGLPSDRFSAERTGGSVSTLTIQRTQQEDSAVYLCASSLTGVQNIQYFGAGTRLSVL.

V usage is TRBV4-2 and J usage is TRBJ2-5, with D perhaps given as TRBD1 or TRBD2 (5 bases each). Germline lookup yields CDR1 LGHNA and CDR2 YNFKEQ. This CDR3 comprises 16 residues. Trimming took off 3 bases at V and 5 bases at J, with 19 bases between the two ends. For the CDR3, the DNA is TGTGCCAGCAGCCACCCGCTCGCAGGGAGTGGGGAGACCCAGTACTTC. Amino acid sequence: CASSHPLAGSGETQYF.

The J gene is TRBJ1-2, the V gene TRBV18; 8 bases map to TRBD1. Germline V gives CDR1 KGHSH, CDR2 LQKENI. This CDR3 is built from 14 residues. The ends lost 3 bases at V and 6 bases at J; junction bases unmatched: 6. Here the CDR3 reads CASSPSGGGDGYTF. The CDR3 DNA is TGTGCCAGCTCACCGTCAGGGGGCGGCGATGGCTACACCTTC. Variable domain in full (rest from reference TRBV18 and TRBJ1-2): NAGVMQNPRHLVRRRGQEARLRCSPMKGHSHVYWYRQLPEEGLKFMVYLQKENIIDESGMPKERFSAEFPKEGPSILRIQQVVRGDSAAYFCASSPSGGGDGYTFGSGTRLTVV.

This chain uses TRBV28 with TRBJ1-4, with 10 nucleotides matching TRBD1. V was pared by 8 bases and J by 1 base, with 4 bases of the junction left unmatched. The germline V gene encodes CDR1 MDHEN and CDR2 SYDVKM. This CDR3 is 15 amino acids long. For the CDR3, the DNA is TGTGCCAGCTGGACAGGGGGGGGAACTAATGAAAAACTGTTTTTT. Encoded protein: CASWTGGGTNEKLFF.

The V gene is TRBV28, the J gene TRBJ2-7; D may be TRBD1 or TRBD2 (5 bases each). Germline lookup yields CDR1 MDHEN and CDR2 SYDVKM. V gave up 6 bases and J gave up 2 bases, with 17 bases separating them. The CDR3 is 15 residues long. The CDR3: CASRNQLGTPYEQYF. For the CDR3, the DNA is TGTGCCAGCAGAAACCAGCTGGGGACCCCCTACGAGCAGTACTTC.

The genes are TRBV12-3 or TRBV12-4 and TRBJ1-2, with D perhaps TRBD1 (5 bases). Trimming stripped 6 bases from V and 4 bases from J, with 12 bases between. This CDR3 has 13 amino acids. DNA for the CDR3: TGTGCCAGCAGCCCTGGGGCCCGCTATGGCTACACCTTC. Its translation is CASSPGARYGYTF.

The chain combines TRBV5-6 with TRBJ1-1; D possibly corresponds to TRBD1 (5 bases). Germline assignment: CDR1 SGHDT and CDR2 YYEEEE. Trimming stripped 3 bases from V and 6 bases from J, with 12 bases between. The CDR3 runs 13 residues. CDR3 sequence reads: CASSSLGEAEAFF. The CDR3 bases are TGTGCCAGCAGCTCGTTAGGGGAGGCTGAAGCTTTCTTT.

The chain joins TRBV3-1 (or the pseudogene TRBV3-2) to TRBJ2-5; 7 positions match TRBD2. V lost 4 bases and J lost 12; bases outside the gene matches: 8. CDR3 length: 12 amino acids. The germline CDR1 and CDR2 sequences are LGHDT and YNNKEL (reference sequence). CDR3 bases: TGTGCCAGCAGCCCGGGGAGGGCAGAAGAGTACTTC. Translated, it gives CASSPGRAEEYF.

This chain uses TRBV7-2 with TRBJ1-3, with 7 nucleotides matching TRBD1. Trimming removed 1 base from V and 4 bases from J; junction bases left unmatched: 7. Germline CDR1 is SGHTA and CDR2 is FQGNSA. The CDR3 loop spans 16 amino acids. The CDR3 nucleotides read TGTGCCAGCAGCTTAGGAGGGGGCAGAACGGGAAACACCATATATTTT. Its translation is CASSLGGGRTGNTIYF.

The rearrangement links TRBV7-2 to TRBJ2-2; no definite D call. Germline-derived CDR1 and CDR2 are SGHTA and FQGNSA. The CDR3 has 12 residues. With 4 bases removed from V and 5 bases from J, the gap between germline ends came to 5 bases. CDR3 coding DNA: TGTGCCAGCAGCTGGGTTACCGGGGAGCTGTTTTTT. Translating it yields CASSWVTGELFF.

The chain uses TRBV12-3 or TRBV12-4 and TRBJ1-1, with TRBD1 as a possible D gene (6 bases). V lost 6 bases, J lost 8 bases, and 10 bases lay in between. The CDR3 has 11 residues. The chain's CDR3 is CASSHDREAFF. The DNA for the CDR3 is TGTGCCAGCAGCCATGACAGGGAAGCTTTCTTT.

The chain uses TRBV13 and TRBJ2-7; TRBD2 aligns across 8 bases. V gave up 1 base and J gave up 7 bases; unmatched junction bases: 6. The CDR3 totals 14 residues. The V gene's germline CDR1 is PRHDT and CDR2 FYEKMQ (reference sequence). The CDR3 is CASSLAGGFREQYF. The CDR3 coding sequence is TGTGCCAGCAGCTTAGCGGGAGGGTTTAGGGAGCAGTACTTC.

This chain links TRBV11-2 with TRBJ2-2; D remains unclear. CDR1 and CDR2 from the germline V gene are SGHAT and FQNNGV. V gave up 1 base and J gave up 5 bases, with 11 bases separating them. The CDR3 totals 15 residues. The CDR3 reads CASSLGPMGTGELFF. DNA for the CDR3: TGTGCCAGCAGCTTAGGCCCAATGGGGACCGGGGAGCTGTTTTTT.

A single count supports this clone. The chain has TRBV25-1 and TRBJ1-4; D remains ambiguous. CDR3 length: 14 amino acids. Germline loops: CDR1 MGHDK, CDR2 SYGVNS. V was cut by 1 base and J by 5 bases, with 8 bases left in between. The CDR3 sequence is CASSEWGGNEKLFF. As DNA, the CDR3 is TGTGCCAGCAGTGAATGGGGAGGGAATGAAAAACTGTTTTTT.

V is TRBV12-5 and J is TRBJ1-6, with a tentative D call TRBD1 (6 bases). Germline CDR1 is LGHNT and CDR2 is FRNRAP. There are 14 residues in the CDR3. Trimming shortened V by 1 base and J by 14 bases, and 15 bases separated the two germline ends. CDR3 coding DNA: TGTGCTAGTGGTTTGGCCAGGGGTTTTGGCACCCTCCACTTT. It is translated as CASGLARGFGTLHF.

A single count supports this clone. The CDR3 DNA reads TGTGCCAGGCCGGGACGAAGGAATTGCAATCAGCCCCAGCATTTT. This codes for CARPGRRNCNQPQHF. The rearrangement joins TRBV5-3 to TRBJ1-5; the D gene is possibly TRBD1 (5 bases). TRBV5-3 has ORF status, its function being uncertain. CDR3 size: 15 residues. V was shortened by 8 bases and J by 2 bases, with 17 bases between the two germline ends.

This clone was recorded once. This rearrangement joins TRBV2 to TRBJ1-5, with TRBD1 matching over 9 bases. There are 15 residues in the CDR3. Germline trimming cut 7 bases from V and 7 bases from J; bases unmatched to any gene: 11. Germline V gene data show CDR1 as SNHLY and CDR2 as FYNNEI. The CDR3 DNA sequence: TGTGCCAGCACCTTGGGACAGGGTTATTACCAGCCCCAGCATTTT. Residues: CASTLGQGYYQPQHF.

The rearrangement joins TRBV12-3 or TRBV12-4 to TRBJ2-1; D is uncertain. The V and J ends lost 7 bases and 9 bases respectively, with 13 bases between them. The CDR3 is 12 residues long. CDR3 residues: CASTSRGSEQFF. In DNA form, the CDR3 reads TGTGCCAGCACCTCCCGAGGTAGTGAGCAGTTCTTC.

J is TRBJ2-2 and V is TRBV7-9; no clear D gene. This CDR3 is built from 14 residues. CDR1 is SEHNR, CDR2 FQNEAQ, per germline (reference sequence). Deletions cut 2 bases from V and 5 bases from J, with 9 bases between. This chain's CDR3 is CASSLLGLTGELFF. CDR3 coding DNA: TGTGCCAGCAGCTTACTCGGCCTGACCGGGGAGCTGTTTTTT.

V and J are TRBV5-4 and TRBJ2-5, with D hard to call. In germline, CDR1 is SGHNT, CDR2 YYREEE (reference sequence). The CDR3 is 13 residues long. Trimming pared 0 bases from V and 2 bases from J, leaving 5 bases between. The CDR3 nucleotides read TGTGCCAGCAGCTTGGAACTGCAAGAGACCCAGTACTTC. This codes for CASSLELQETQYF.